Below, 10 T cell receptor beta chains from the same sample are listed, as sequenced in a study of blood T cell repertoires in COVID-19. Sequenced by immunoSEQ multiplex PCR; TCRdb stores in-frame clones only, minus some. Of a few hundred thousand clones listed, roughly 85% are singletons. The material sequenced was peripheral blood. These receptors all come from a woman aged 18-30 years with acute or convalescent COVID-19.

The V call is TRBV5-1, the J call TRBJ2-7, with 15 bases identical to TRBD2. CDR3 length: 14 residues. Unmatched junction bases numbered 1, after V lost 2 bases and J lost 7 bases. Germline-derived CDR1 and CDR2 are SGHRS and YFSETQ. Here the CDR3 reads CASSFGTSGREQYF. CDR3 nucleotides: TGCGCCAGCAGCTTCGGGACTAGCGGGAGGGAGCAGTACTTC.

The V gene is TRBV5-6, the J gene TRBJ2-7; D might be TRBD1 (5 bases). Germline V gives CDR1 SGHDT, CDR2 YYEEEE. The CDR3 is 16 residues long. Trimming pared 1 base from V and 2 bases from J, leaving 16 bases between. The DNA of the CDR3 is TGTGCCAGCAGCTTGCAGGGCAGTCCAAGTCCCTACGAGCAGTACTTC. Translation: CASSLQGSPSPYEQYF.

This chain joins TRBV5-1 and TRBJ2-2; a possible D gene is TRBD2 (5 bases). The CDR3 runs 13 residues. V was clipped by 10 bases and J by 6 bases, with 16 bases between them. Germline CDR1 reads SGHRS; CDR2 reads YFSETQ. CDR3 amino acids: CAAREGVAGELFF. The CDR3, as DNA: TGCGCCGCCCGAGAGGGAGTGGCCGGGGAGCTGTTTTTT.

V usage is TRBV6-6 and J usage is TRBJ1-5, with D perhaps TRBD1 (5 bases). Trimming removed 2 bases from V and 1 base from J, with 9 bases in between. The CDR3 totals 15 residues. CDR1 and CDR2 from the germline V gene are MNHNY and SVGAGI (reference sequence). In DNA form, the CDR3 reads TGTGCCAGCAGTTACCAGGGCGCAAGCAATCAGCCCCAGCATTTT. This codes for CASSYQGASNQPQHF.

This chain uses TRBV7-9 with TRBJ1-6; maybe TRBD1 (5 bases). Germline loops: CDR1 SEHNR, CDR2 FQNEAQ (reference sequence). This CDR3 region has 18 residues. The V end was cut by 3 bases, the J end by 9 bases, with 24 bases between. The CDR3 DNA is TGTGCCAGCAGCTTCTCTAACCGGGACCCCTACGGGGGTTCACCCCTCCACTTT. Amino acid sequence: CASSFSNRDPYGGSPLHF. The full variable domain, in which reference TRBV7-9 and TRBJ1-6 provide the parts outside the CDR3, is DTGVSQNPRHKITKRGQNVTFRCDPISEHNRLYWYRQTLGQGPEFLTYFQNEAQLEKSRLLSDRFSAERPKGSFSTLEIQRTEQGDSAMYLCASSFSNRDPYGGSPLHFGNGTRLTVT.

This chain connects TRBV4-1 to TRBJ2-7, with D possibly TRBD2 on 6 matching bases. Germline V gene lookup returns CDR1 MGHRA and CDR2 YSYEKL. V lost 1 base, J lost 9 bases, and 13 bases lay in between. The length of the CDR3 is 13 residues. The CDR3 loop is CASSQGDWTGQYF. CDR3 nucleotide sequence: TGCGCCAGCAGCCAAGGGGACTGGACCGGGCAGTACTTC.

The DNA for the CDR3 is TGCGCCAGCAGCCAAAGGCTAGCGGAGTCCTACGAGCAGTACTTC. It specifies CASSQRLAESYEQYF. The chain recombines TRBV4-3 with TRBJ2-7; 7 nucleotides match TRBD2. Per the germline V gene, CDR1 is LGHNA and CDR2 is YSLEER. V lost 2 bases to trimming and J lost 1 base; unmatched junction nucleotides: 5. The CDR3 contains 15 residues.

This sequence joins TRBV13 and TRBJ2-2; D uncertain. Germline CDR1 PRHDT, CDR2 FYEKMQ (reference sequence). The CDR3 contains 15 residues. V was cut by 0 bases and J by 7 bases, with 12 bases left in between. The CDR3 reads CASSLGTRTRGELFF. The DNA for the CDR3 is TGTGCCAGCAGCTTAGGGACTCGCACCCGCGGGGAGCTGTTTTTT.

The genes are TRBV2 and TRBJ1-6; a weak D match, TRBD1 (6 bases). Germline assignment: CDR1 SNHLY and CDR2 FYNNEI. This CDR3 contains 15 residues. The ends were cut back, 6 bases at V and 7 bases at J, with 16 bases in the middle. The CDR3 reads CASRGAGAVNSPLHF. Written as DNA, the CDR3 is TGTGCCAGCAGGGGGGCAGGGGCCGTGAATTCACCCCTCCACTTT.

The V call is TRBV6-5, the J call TRBJ2-7, with 9 bases identical to TRBD1. CDR1 and CDR2 from the germline V gene are MNHEY and SVGAGI. Unmatched junction bases numbered 4, after V lost 11 bases and J lost 2 bases. The CDR3 contains 12 residues. CDR3 DNA: TGTGCCGGCGGACAGGGGCCCTACGAGCAGTACTTC. Its protein product is CAGGQGPYEQYF.